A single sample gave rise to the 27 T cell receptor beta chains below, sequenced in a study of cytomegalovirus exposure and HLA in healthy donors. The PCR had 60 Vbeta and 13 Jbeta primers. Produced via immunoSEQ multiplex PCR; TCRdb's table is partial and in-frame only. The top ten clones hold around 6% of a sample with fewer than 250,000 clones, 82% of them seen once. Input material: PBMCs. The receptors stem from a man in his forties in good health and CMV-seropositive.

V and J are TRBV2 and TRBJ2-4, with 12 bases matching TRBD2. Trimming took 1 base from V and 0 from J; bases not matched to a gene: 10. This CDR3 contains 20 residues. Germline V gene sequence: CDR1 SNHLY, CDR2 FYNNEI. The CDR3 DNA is TGTGCCAGCAGTGAAGGTTTGACTAGCGGGGGACCTTTAGCCAAAAACATTCAGTACTTC. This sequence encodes CASSEGLTSGGPLAKNIQYF.

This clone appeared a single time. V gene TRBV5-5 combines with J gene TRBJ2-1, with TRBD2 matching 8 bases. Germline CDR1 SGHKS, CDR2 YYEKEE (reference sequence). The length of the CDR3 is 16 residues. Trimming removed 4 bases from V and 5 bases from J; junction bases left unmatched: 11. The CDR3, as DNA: TGTGCCAGCAGCCCTGCGTCCGGGACTAGGGACAATGAGCAGTTCTTC. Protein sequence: CASSPASGTRDNEQFF.

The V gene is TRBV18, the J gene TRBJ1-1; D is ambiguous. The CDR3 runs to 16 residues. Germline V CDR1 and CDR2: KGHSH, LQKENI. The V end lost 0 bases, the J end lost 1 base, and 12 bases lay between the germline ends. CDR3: CASSPPPASGNTEAFF. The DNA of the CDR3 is TGTGCCAGCTCACCACCACCCGCTTCAGGGAACACTGAAGCTTTCTTT.

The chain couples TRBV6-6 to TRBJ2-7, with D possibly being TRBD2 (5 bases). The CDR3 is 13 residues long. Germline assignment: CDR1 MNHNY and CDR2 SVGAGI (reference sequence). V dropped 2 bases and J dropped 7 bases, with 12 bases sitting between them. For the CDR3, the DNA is TGTGCCAGCAGTTACGGCACGGGGTGTGAGCAGTACGTC. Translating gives CASSYGTGCEQYV.

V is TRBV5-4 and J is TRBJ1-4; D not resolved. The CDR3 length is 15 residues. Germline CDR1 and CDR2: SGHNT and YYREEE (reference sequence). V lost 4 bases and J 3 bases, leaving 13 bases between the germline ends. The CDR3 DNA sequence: TGTGCCAGCAGCGCCTCAAGAGACTCTAATGAAAAACTGTTTTTT. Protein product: CASSASRDSNEKLFF.

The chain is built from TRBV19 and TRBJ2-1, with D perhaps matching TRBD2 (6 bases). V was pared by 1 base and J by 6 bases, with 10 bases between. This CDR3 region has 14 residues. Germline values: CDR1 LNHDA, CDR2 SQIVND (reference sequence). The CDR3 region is CASSIAGDLNEQFF. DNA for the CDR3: TGTGCCAGTAGTATAGCGGGAGACCTCAATGAGCAGTTCTTC.

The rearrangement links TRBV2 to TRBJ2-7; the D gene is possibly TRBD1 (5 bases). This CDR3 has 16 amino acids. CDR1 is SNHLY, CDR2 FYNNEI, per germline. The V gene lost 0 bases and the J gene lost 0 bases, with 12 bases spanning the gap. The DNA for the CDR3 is TGTGCCAGCAGTGAAGCTGGCAGGGTTTACTCCTACGAGCAGTACGTC. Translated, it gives CASSEAGRVYSYEQYV.

For the CDR3, the DNA is TGCAGCGTTGATCGAGGACTCCGTGGACGTGGACAGTTCTTC. Its translation: CSVDRGLRGRGQFF. The chain employs TRBV29-1 and TRBJ2-1; tentative D call: TRBD2 (5 bases). With 3 bases removed from V and 13 bases from J, the gap between germline ends came to 22 bases. The CDR3 contains 14 residues. Germline values: CDR1 SQVTM, CDR2 ANQGSEA.

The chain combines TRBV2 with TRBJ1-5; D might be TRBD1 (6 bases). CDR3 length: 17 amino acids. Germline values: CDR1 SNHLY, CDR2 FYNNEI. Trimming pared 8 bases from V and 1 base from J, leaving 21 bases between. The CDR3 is CASALLRSGVSNQPQHF. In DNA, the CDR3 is TGTGCCAGCGCCTTACTAAGATCAGGGGTGAGCAATCAGCCCCAGCATTTT.

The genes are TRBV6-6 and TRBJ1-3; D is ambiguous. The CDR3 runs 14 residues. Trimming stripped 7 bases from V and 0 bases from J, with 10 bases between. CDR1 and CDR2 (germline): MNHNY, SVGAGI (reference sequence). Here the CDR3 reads CASIMPGSGNTIYF. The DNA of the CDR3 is TGTGCCAGCATTATGCCGGGCTCTGGAAACACCATATATTTT.

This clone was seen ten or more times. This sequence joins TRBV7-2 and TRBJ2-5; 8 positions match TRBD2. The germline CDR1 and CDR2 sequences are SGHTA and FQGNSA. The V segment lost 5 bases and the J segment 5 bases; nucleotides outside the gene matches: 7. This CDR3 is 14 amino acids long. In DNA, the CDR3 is TGTGCCAGCAGCGGTAGCGGGACAATGGAGACCCAGTACTTC. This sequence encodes CASSGSGTMETQYF.

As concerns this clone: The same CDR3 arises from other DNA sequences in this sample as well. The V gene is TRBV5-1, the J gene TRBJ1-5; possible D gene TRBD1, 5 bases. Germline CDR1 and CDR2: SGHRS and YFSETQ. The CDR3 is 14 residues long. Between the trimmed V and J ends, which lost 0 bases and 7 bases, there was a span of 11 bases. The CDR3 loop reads CASSLGQGAQPQHF. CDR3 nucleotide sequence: TGCGCCAGCAGCTTGGGTCAGGGTGCGCAGCCCCAGCATTTT.

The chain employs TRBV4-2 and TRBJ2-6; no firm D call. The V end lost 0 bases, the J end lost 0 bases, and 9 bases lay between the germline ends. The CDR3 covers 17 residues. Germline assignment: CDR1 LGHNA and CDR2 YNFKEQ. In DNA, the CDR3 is TGTGCCAGCAGCCAAGAGTCAGGCAGCTCTGGGGCCAACGTCCTGACTTTC. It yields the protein CASSQESGSSGANVLTF.

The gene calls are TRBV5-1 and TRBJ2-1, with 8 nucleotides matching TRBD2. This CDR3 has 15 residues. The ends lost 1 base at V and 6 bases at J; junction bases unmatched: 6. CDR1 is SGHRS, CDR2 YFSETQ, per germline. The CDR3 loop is CASSLRGGPPNEQFF. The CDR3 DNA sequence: TGCGCCAGCAGCTTGCGGGGGGGCCCCCCCAATGAGCAGTTCTTC.

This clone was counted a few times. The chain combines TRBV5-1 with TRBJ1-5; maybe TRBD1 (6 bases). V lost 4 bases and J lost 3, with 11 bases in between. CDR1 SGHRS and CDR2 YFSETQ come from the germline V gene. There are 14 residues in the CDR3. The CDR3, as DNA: TGCGCCAGCAGCCTGGGGGACACCAATCAGCCCCAGCATTTT. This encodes CASSLGDTNQPQHF.

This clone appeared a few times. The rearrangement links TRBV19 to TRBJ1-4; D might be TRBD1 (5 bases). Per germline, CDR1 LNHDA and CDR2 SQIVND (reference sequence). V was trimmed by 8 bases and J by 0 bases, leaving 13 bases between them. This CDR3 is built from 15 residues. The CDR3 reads CASGSSGTTNEKLFF. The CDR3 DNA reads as TGTGCCAGTGGTTCTTCAGGGACAACTAATGAAAAACTGTTTTTT.

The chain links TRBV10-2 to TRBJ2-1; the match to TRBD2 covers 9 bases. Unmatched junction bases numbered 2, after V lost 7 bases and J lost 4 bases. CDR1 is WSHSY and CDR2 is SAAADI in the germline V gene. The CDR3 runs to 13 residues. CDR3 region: CASNLAGYNEQFF. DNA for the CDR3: TGCGCCAGCAATCTAGCGGGGTACAATGAGCAGTTCTTC.

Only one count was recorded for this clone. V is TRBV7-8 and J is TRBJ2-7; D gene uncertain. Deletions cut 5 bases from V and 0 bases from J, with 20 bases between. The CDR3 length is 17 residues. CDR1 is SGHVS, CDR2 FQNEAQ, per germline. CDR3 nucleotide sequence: TGTGCCAGCAGCCTACGATCGTTGGCAGGTGCCTCCTACGAGCAGTACTTC. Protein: CASSLRSLAGASYEQYF.

The CDR3 DNA reads TGCGCCAGCAGTAAAGACAGGGGTCGCCAAGAGACCCAGTACTTC. Translated, it gives CASSKDRGRQETQYF. The V gene is TRBV10-1, the J gene TRBJ2-5; TRBD1 matches at 8 bases. The junction had 6 bases not matched to a gene; V was cut back by 5 bases and J by 1 base. CDR1 is WNHNN, CDR2 SYGVQD, per germline (reference sequence). The CDR3 totals 15 residues.

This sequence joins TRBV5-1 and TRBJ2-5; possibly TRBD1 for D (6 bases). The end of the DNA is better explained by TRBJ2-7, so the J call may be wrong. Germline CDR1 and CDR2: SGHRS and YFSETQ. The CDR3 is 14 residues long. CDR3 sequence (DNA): TGCGCCAGCAGCTCAAGGACAGATATCTACGAGCAGTACTTC. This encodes CASSSRTDIYEQYF.

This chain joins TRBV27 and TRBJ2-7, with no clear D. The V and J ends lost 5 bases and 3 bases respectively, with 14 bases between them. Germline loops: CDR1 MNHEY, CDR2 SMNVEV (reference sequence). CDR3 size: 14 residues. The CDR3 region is CASSPSFAVYEQYF. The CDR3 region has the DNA TGTGCCAGCAGTCCCTCATTCGCGGTCTACGAGCAGTACTTC.

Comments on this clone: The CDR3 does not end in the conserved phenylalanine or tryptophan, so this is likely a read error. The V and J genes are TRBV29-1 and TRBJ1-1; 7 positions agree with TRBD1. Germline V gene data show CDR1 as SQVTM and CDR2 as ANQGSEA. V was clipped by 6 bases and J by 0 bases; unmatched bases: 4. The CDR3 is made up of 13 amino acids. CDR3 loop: CSVGQAMNTEAFL. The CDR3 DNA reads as TGCAGCGTCGGACAGGCAATGAACACTGAAGCTTTCCTT.

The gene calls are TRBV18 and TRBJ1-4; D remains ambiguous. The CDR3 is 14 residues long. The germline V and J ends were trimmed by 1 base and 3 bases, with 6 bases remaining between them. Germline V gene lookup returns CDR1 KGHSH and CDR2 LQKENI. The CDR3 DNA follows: TGTGCCAGCTCACCACGAAACTCTAATGAAAAACTGTTTTTT. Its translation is CASSPRNSNEKLFF.

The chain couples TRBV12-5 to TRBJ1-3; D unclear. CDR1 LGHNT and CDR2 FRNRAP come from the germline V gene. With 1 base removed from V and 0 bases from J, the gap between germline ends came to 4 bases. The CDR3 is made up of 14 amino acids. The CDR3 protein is CASGLGASGNTIYF. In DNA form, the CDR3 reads TGTGCTAGTGGTTTGGGGGCCTCTGGAAACACCATATATTTT.

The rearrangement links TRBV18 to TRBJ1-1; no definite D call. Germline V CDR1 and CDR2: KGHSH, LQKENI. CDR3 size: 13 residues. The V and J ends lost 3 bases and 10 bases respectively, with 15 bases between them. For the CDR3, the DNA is TGTGCCAGCTCACCTAAGGGTGAGGGTGGAGCTTTCTTT. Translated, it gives CASSPKGEGGAFF.

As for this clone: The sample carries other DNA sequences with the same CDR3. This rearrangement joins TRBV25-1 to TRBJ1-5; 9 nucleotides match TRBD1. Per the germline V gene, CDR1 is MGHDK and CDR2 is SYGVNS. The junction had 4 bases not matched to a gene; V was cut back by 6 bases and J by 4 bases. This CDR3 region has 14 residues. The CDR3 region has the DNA TGTGCCAGCAGGGGACAGGGCGATAATCAGCCCCAGCATTTT. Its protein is CASRGQGDNQPQHF.

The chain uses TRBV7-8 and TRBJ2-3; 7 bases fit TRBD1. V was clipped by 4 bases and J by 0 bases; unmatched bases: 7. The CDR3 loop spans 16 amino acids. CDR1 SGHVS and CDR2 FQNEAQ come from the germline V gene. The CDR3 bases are TGTGCCAGCAGCTATGGGACAGACCCTAGCACAGATACGCAGTATTTT. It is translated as CASSYGTDPSTDTQYF.